What follows are 18 T cell receptor beta chains derived from one specimen sequenced in a study of T cell clones after liver transplantation. The protocol was immunoSEQ multiplex PCR, while the TCRdb copy is restricted to in-frame clones and leaves out a portion. The sample lists tens of thousands of clones; about 82% were seen once. The sequencing here drew on CD4+ T cells from blood, taken 46 months after liver transplant. Receptor source: a human patient who received a liver transplant. The graft donor may have given rise to some T cells.

The chain is built from TRBV6-1 and TRBJ2-7; 8 bases are shared with TRBD1. CDR3 length equals 15 residues. Germline CDR1 reads MNHNS; CDR2 reads SASEGT. The V gene end was trimmed by 5 bases and the J gene end by 2 bases; junction bases not matched to a gene: 8. Here the CDR3 DNA reads TGTGCCAGCAGTCGCGCGGGACAGGTGCCCTACGAGCAGTACTTC. Translation: CASSRAGQVPYEQYF.

The chain links TRBV7-9 to TRBJ2-2; 7 bases fit TRBD1. Trimming cost V 3 bases and J 1 base; bases outside gene matches: 2. The CDR3 loop spans 15 amino acids. The germline V gene encodes CDR1 SEHNR and CDR2 FQNEAQ (reference sequence). CDR3 sequence: CASSFRTGNTGELFF. DNA of the CDR3: TGTGCCAGCAGCTTCCGGACAGGGAACACCGGGGAGCTGTTTTTT.

The chain recombines TRBV7-9 with TRBJ2-2, with D uncertain. CDR3 length: 15 residues. V was pared by 0 bases and J by 4 bases, with 9 bases between. Germline CDR1 and CDR2: SEHNR and FQNEAQ (reference sequence). In nucleotides, the CDR3 is TGTGCCAGCAGCTTAGCCCGAGCTCCCACCGGGGAGCTGTTTTTT. It codes for CASSLARAPTGELFF.

This clone was counted only a few times. V usage is TRBV7-2 and J usage is TRBJ1-5; TRBD1 agrees at 8 bases. The CDR3 loop spans 14 amino acids. The germline CDR1 and CDR2 sequences are SGHTA and FQGNSA. The ends lost 6 bases at V and 7 bases at J; junction bases unmatched: 8. The CDR3 reads CASSTGQGLQPQHF. In DNA form, the CDR3 reads TGTGCCAGCAGTACCGGACAGGGTCTACAGCCCCAGCATTTT.

This clone was detected only a few times. The chain uses TRBV6-1 and TRBJ1-2, with 8 bases matching TRBD1. This CDR3 is built from 13 residues. V was pared by 8 bases and J by 4 bases, with 6 bases of the junction left unmatched. Germline lookup yields CDR1 MNHNS and CDR2 SASEGT. This chain's CDR3 is CASSYDRGYGYTF. DNA for the CDR3: TGTGCCAGCTCATACGACAGGGGCTATGGCTACACCTTC.

This clone was recorded only once. The chain links TRBV28 to TRBJ1-5, with D maybe TRBD1 (6 bases). This CDR3 has 14 residues. Trimming removed 6 bases from V and 7 bases from J, with 16 bases in between. Germline loops: CDR1 MDHEN, CDR2 SYDVKM. The CDR3 protein is CASRGGGGTQPQHF. The DNA for the CDR3 is TGTGCCAGCAGGGGAGGGGGGGGTACCCAGCCCCAGCATTTT.

This clone was picked up one time. This chain joins TRBV5-1 and TRBJ1-2; D unresolved. CDR1 is SGHRS and CDR2 is YFSETQ in the germline V gene. CDR3 size: 14 residues. With 4 bases removed from V and 8 bases from J, the gap between germline ends came to 18 bases. The CDR3 DNA reads as TGCGCCAGCAGCATGCGCTTCGCGGCCGGGGGCTACACCTTC. This encodes CASSMRFAAGGYTF. The entire variable domain, with the rest obtained from reference TRBV5-1 and TRBJ1-2, is as follows: KAGVTQTPRYLIKTRGQQVTLSCSPISGHRSVSWYQQTPGQGLQFLFEYFSETQRNKGNFPGRFSGRQFSNSRSEMNVSTLELGDSALYLCASSMRFAAGGYTFGSGTRLTVV.

This clone was seen a single time. The chain recombines TRBV5-6 with TRBJ2-1; 7 bases are shared with TRBD2. This CDR3 is 15 amino acids long. The V segment lost 0 bases and the J segment 6 bases; nucleotides outside the gene matches: 6. Looked up from germline, CDR1 is SGHDT and CDR2 is YYEEEE. Written as DNA, the CDR3 is TGTGCCAGCAGCTTGGTGTGGGAGGGCTTCAATGAGCAGTTCTTC. The encoded protein is CASSLVWEGFNEQFF.

CDR3 in DNA: TGTGCCAGCAGCTTTAGTAGGACAGGGATGGGCGAGCAGTACTTC. Encoded protein: CASSFSRTGMGEQYF. This rearrangement joins TRBV5-4 to TRBJ2-7; 8 nucleotides align to TRBD1. CDR3 length: 15 residues. J gave up 6 bases and V 2 bases, and 10 bases lay outside the gene matches. Germline V gene lookup returns CDR1 SGHNT and CDR2 YYREEE (reference sequence).

A few counts support this clone. The gene calls are TRBV18 and TRBJ2-3; 7 bases match TRBD1. Germline V gene sequence: CDR1 KGHSH, CDR2 LQKENI. CDR3 size: 18 residues. The junction had 22 bases not matched to a gene; V was cut back by 3 bases and J by 10 bases. CDR3 sequence reads: CASSPTRGGSYAGWAQYF. In nucleotides, the CDR3 is TGTGCCAGCTCACCCACGCGAGGGGGCTCCTACGCAGGGTGGGCGCAGTATTTT.

The gene calls are TRBV28 and TRBJ2-1; 8 nucleotides agree with TRBD1. From germline, CDR1 is MDHEN and CDR2 SYDVKM. There are 14 residues in the CDR3. V shed 6 bases, J shed 7 bases, and the junction held 8 bases outside the gene matches. The CDR3 DNA reads as TGTGCCAGCAGCAAAACAGACAGGGGAAATGAGCAGTTCTTC. Translating gives CASSKTDRGNEQFF. Complete variable domain (other parts from reference TRBV28 and TRBJ2-1): DVKVTQSSRYLVKRTGEKVFLECVQDMDHENMFWYRQDPGLGLRLIYFSYDVKMKEKGDIPEGYSVSREKKERFSLILESASTNQTSMYLCASSKTDRGNEQFFGPGTRLTVL.

This clone showed up many times. The genes are TRBV7-8 and TRBJ2-7, with unresolved D. The CDR3 has 14 residues. The V gene lost 3 bases and the J gene lost 1 base, with 10 bases spanning the gap. Germline V gives CDR1 SGHVS, CDR2 FQNEAQ. The CDR3 DNA reads TGTGCCAGCAGCTTTGGTCAGGTATCCTACGAGCAGTACTTC. Translating it yields CASSFGQVSYEQYF.

The chain uses TRBV14 and TRBJ1-2; 9 bases fit TRBD1. Germline-derived CDR1 and CDR2 are SGHDN and FVKESK. CDR3 length: 13 amino acids. Unmatched junction bases numbered 3, after V lost 4 bases and J lost 6 bases. CDR3 sequence: CASSPRTGDGYTF. The CDR3 nucleotides are TGTGCCAGCAGCCCCCGGACAGGGGATGGCTACACCTTC.

The J gene is TRBJ1-2, the V gene TRBV5-1; 8 nucleotides line up with TRBD1. The CDR3 runs 15 residues. Germline lookup yields CDR1 SGHRS and CDR2 YFSETQ. V shed 1 base, J shed 4 bases, and the junction held 6 bases outside the gene matches. CDR3 nucleotides: TGCGCCAGCAGCTTGCAGGGGGCGCGGGGCTATGGCTACACCTTC. This sequence encodes CASSLQGARGYGYTF.

This sequence joins TRBV5-1 and TRBJ2-1; 8 nucleotides line up with TRBD2. This CDR3 contains 16 residues. V dropped 0 bases and J dropped 1; count of bases not matched to a gene: 3. CDR1 is SGHRS, CDR2 YFSETQ, per germline. The CDR3 DNA sequence: TGCGCCAGCAGCTTGGATCCGGGAGGGTCCTACAATGAGCAGTTCTTC. Encoded protein: CASSLDPGGSYNEQFF.

This clone was seen a single time. The chain combines TRBV9 with TRBJ2-2; D may match TRBD1 or TRBD2 (6 bases each). V was trimmed by 4 bases and J by 2 bases, leaving 18 bases between them. CDR1 is SGDLS, CDR2 YYNGEE, per germline. The CDR3 loop spans 17 amino acids. The CDR3 reads CASSQPAGGLNTGELFF. The CDR3 DNA reads TGTGCCAGCAGCCAACCGGCCGGGGGCCTAAACACCGGGGAGCTGTTTTTT.

The J gene is TRBJ1-1, the V gene TRBV25-1; 7 nucleotides match TRBD1. The CDR3 has 15 amino acids. The germline gives CDR1 MGHDK, CDR2 SYGVNS. V lost 7 bases and J lost 3; bases outside the gene matches: 11. The CDR3 sequence is CASTPQGTWDTEAFF. Here the CDR3 DNA reads TGTGCCAGCACTCCACAGGGGACGTGGGACACTGAAGCTTTCTTT.

In its sample, this clone was seen a few times. V and J are TRBV7-9 and TRBJ1-1, with D maybe TRBD1 (5 bases). The CDR3 is 14 residues long. CDR1 is SEHNR, CDR2 FQNEAQ, per germline (reference sequence). Trimming pared 5 bases from V and 4 bases from J, leaving 14 bases between. DNA for the CDR3: TGTGCCAGCAGCCCTGACTGGGGGAGCACTGAAGCTTTCTTT. Protein sequence: CASSPDWGSTEAFF. The entire variable domain, with the rest obtained from reference TRBV7-9 and TRBJ1-1, is as follows: DTGVSQNPRHKITKRGQNVTFRCDPISEHNRLYWYRQTLGQGPEFLTYFQNEAQLEKSRLLSDRFSAERPKGSFSTLEIQRTEQGDSAMYLCASSPDWGSTEAFFGQGTRLTVV.